This is a list of T cell receptor beta chains from one sample in a study of shared clonotypes between healthy human individuals. Produced via immunoSEQ multiplex PCR; TCRdb's table is partial and in-frame only. The sample records about 1.4 million clones, roughly 96% being singletons. Sequencing input: naive CD4+ T cells sorted from blood. Receptors were obtained from a man aged 25 to 40 in good health. CDR3s include the opening cysteine and the closing phenylalanine or tryptophan. D genes are given only for firm matches. Only some rows state a clone size, as once, few, many or a class for expanded clones.

j_gene,abundance,d_gene,v_gene,CDR3nt,CDR3aa
TRBJ2-5,-,-,TRBV11-2,TGTGCCAGCAGCTTACCTGGGGCAGAGACCCAGTACTTC,CASSLPGAETQYF
TRBJ2-1,-,-,TRBV27,TGTGCCAGCAGCAACCCCGGCAGTCCAGAGCAGTTCTTC,CASSNPGSPEQFF
TRBJ2-7,-,TRBD1,TRBV27,TGTGCCAGCAGTTTATTTGGGACAGGGTCCTACGAGCAGTACTTC,CASSLFGTGSYEQYF
TRBJ2-1,-,-,TRBV30,TGTGCCTGGAGTAAAGCCTTACGCGCCAATGAGCAGTTCTTC,CAWSKALRANEQFF
TRBJ1-1,-,-,TRBV7-8,TGTGCCAGCTGGGAGAACACTGAAGCTTTCTTT,CASWENTEAFF
TRBJ2-1,-,-,TRBV29-1,TGCAGCTCGGAGGGGGATATGAATGAGCAGTTCTTC,CSSEGDMNEQFF
TRBJ2-1,-,TRBD2,TRBV27,TGTGCCAGCAGTTTATCTTGGCCAGCGGGAGGGTCCTCCTACAATGAGCAGTTCTTC,CASSLSWPAGGSSYNEQFF
TRBJ2-5,-,TRBD1,TRBV5-1,TGCGCCAGCAGCTTGGGAAGTCCGTTACAGGGGGCTAAAAAGACCCAGTACTTC,CASSLGSPLQGAKKTQYF
TRBJ2-5,-,TRBD1,TRBV18,TGTGCCAGCTCACCAACGACAGGGGCAGAGACCCAGTACTTC,CASSPTTGAETQYF
TRBJ2-2,once,-,TRBV27,TGTGCCAGCAGTTCAAGGTCGGGCCCGTCGAACACCGGGGAGCTGTTTTTT,CASSSRSGPSNTGELFF
TRBJ2-7,-,-,TRBV21-1,TGTGCCAGCAGCAAAGCGTTAAGCGGGAGGCCTCCAACCTACGAGCAGTACTTC,CASSKALSGRPPTYEQYF
TRBJ2-1,-,TRBD2,TRBV11-2,TGTGCCAGCAGCAGACTAGCGGGGGGTCGTAATGAGCAGTTCTTC,CASSRLAGGRNEQFF
TRBJ1-1,-,-,TRBV11-2,TGTGCCAGCAGCTTAGATCTCTCGACTGAAGCTTTCTTT,CASSLDLSTEAFF
TRBJ1-5,-,TRBD1,TRBV19,TGTGCCAGTGGACAGGGTGTAGATCAGCCCCAGCATTTT,CASGQGVDQPQHF
TRBJ2-3,-,-,TRBV7-9,TGTGCCAGCAGCCCCGTTGGTGGTTACACAGATACGCAGTATTTT,CASSPVGGYTDTQYF
TRBJ1-3,once,-,TRBV5-1,TGCGCCAGCAGCTTAACAACAGGAGACTCTGGAAACACCATATATTTT,CASSLTTGDSGNTIYF
TRBJ2-3,once,TRBD1,TRBV6-5,TGTGCCAGCAGTCGTCGACAGGGCGGCGCAGATACGCAGTATTTT,CASSRRQGGADTQYF
TRBJ1-2,-,-,TRBV5-6,TGTGCCAGCAGCTTGCTCTCAGGCAGCTATGGCTACACCTTC,CASSLLSGSYGYTF
TRBJ1-2,-,TRBD1,TRBV30,TGTGCCTCCCCCGGGACAGGGACCTATGGCTACACCTTC,CASPGTGTYGYTF
TRBJ2-7,-,-,TRBV9,TGTGCCAGCAGCGTAGATCGGGTCCCCTACGAGCAGTACTTC,CASSVDRVPYEQYF
TRBJ2-7,-,TRBD2,TRBV29-1,TGCAGCGTTGGGCACCTCCTGGCTAGCGGGAGCTCCTACGAGCAGTACTTC,CSVGHLLASGSSYEQYF
TRBJ2-7,-,-,TRBV15,TGTGCCACCAGCAGTCAAACAGGGTCTCCCTACGAGCAGTACTTC,CATSSQTGSPYEQYF
TRBJ2-6,few,-,TRBV18,TGTGCCAGCTCAGTCATAGACAGAGCCAACGTCCTGACTTTC,CASSVIDRANVLTF
TRBJ2-5,-,TRBD1,TRBV7-8,TGTGCCAGCAGCCCAGCTCCTCAGGGGGCCGGGACCCAGTACTTC,CASSPAPQGAGTQYF
TRBJ2-5,-,-,TRBV5-1,TGCGCCAGCAGCTTGCTGCAGGGACGGGAGACCCAGTACTTC,CASSLLQGRETQYF
TRBJ2-1,-,TRBD2,TRBV7-2,TGTGCCAGCAGCTTAGGCCTAGCGGGAGGGGGCATTGAGCAGTTCTTC,CASSLGLAGGGIEQFF
TRBJ2-5,-,-,TRBV28,TGTGCCAGCAGTTTAGTCGGTGATGGTATAAACATGGGAAACCAAGAGACCCAGTACTTC,CASSLVGDGINMGNQETQYF
TRBJ2-3,-,TRBD2,TRBV6-1,TGTGCCAGCAGTGAGATAAGACTAGCGGACACAGATACGCAGTATTTT,CASSEIRLADTDTQYF
TRBJ2-3,-,TRBD2,TRBV11-3,TGTGCCAGCAGCTTAGGGACTAGCGGTCCCCTTCCAGATACGCAGTATTTT,CASSLGTSGPLPDTQYF
TRBJ2-7,-,TRBD1,TRBV19,TGTGCCAGTAGATTGACAGGGGACTCCTACGAGCAGTACTTC,CASRLTGDSYEQYF
TRBJ1-4,-,-,TRBV18,TGTGCCAGCTCACCAACGCGGGGACGGGGGGGAGTCATCACAACTAATGAAAAACTGTTTTTT,CASSPTRGRGGVITTNEKLFF
TRBJ2-3,-,-,TRBV7-6,TGTGCCAGCAGCTTTCCCCTGGGGCTCCGCACAGATACGCAGTATTTT,CASSFPLGLRTDTQYF
TRBJ2-1,-,TRBD2,TRBV11-2,TGTGCCAGCAGCCCACCGGGACTAGGGTCCTACAATGAGCAGTTCTTC,CASSPPGLGSYNEQFF
TRBJ2-1,-,TRBD2,TRBV4-3,TGCGCCAGCAGCCAAGGTTCACTAGCGGGTTCGAATGAGCAGTTCTTC,CASSQGSLAGSNEQFF
TRBJ2-2,-,-,TRBV21-1,TGTGCCAGCAGCACGACCTTCCCAGGGTGCGGCGGCGGGGAGCTGTTTTTT,CASSTTFPGCGGGELFF
TRBJ2-7,-,TRBD2,TRBV6-1,TGTGCCAGCAGTCTGACTAGCGGGAGCTACGAGCAGTACTTC,CASSLTSGSYEQYF
TRBJ2-2,-,TRBD2,TRBV7-2,TGTGCCAGCACCTACCTTATGGCGGGAGGGGCCGGGGAGCTGTTTTTT,CASTYLMAGGAGELFF